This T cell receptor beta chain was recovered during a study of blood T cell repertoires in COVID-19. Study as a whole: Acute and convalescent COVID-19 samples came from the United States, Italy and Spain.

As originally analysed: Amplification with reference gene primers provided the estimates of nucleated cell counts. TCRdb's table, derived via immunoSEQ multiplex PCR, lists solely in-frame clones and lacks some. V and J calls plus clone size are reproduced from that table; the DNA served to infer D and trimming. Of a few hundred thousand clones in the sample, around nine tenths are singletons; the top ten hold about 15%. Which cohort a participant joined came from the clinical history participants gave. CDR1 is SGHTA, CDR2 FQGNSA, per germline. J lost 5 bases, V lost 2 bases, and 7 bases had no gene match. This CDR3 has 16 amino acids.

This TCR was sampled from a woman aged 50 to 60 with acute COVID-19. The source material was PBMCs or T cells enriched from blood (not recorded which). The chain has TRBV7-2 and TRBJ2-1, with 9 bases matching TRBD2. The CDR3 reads CASSLSASGIDNEQFF. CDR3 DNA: TGTGCCAGCAGCTTATCAGCTAGCGGGATCGACAATGAGCAGTTCTTC.